Following are 25 T cell receptor beta chains from one sample sequenced in a study of CD8 T cells in ankylosing spondylitis. From the 5' RACE reads, TCRdb called clonotypes with MiXCR, one entry per CDR3 protein. The sample contains under 850,000 distinct CDR3 sequences, roughly 19% of which appear only once. No antigen has been assigned to these receptors. The study's findings and limits: A motif in TCR beta, a set of several highly homologous variants, appeared characteristic of ankylosing spondylitis blood.

The sequencing sample was made of blood, either unsorted or a sorted T cell fraction (not recorded which). These TCRs come from a male donor with ankylosing spondylitis.

In its sample, this clonotype was seen a few times. This chain joins TRBV5-1 and TRBJ2-7, with TRBD1 matching over 8 bases. The CDR3 totals 16 residues. J was trimmed by 2 bases and V by 1 base; bases with no gene match: 8. Germline V gene sequence: CDR1 SGHRS, CDR2 YFSETQ. CDR3 nucleotides: TGCGCCAGCAGCTTGTATTCCCGACAGGGGCCCTACGAGCAGTACTTC. Amino acids: CASSLYSRQGPYEQYF.

This clonotype was seen only a few times. The rearrangement uses TRBV7-2 and TRBJ2-7; 9 bases match TRBD2. CDR3 length equals 15 residues. V gave up 1 base and J gave up 7 bases; unmatched junction bases: 8. Per the germline V gene, CDR1 is SGHTA and CDR2 is FQGNSA. CDR3 loop: CASSLGGGGAREQYF. In nucleotides, the CDR3 is TGTGCCAGCAGCTTAGGAGGCGGGGGGGCGAGAGAGCAGTACTTC.

The genes are TRBV14 and TRBJ2-7; D not resolved. Germline V gene sequence: CDR1 SGHDN, CDR2 FVKESK. The V end was cut by 0 bases, the J end by 5 bases, with 14 bases between. This CDR3 spans 15 amino acids. The DNA of the CDR3 is TGTGCCAGCAGCCAAGAGGGCCTGGGTCTCCACGAGCAGTACTTC. As protein: CASSQEGLGLHEQYF.

V gene TRBV2 combines with J gene TRBJ2-7; unclear D gene. The germline V gene encodes CDR1 SNHLY and CDR2 FYNNEI. The CDR3 runs to 12 residues. V lost 3 bases and J 4 bases, leaving 7 bases between the germline ends. This CDR3 is CASSENGYEQYF. The CDR3 region has the DNA TGTGCCAGCAGTGAGAACGGGTACGAGCAGTACTTC.

Comment on this clonotype: One end of the junction fails to match germline, which may point to a read error. The J gene is TRBJ2-6, the V gene TRBV29-1, with a tentative D call TRBD1 (5 bases). This CDR3 contains 13 residues. Germline V gene data show CDR1 as SQVTM and CDR2 as ANQGSEA. CDR3 nucleotide sequence: TGCAGCGTTAGGGGCTCTGGAGCCAACGTCCTGACTTTC. Encoded protein: CSVRGSGANVLTF.

The CDR3 protein is CASRGLAGISYEQYF. In DNA form, the CDR3 reads TGTGCCAGCAGGGGACTAGCGGGGATCTCCTACGAGCAGTACTTC. The genes are TRBV12-3 or TRBV12-4 and TRBJ2-7; 13 bases agree with TRBD2. J lost 0 bases, V lost 6 bases, and 2 bases had no gene match. The CDR3 loop spans 15 amino acids.

The rearrangement joins TRBV5-4 to TRBJ2-3; either TRBD1 or TRBD2 may supply D (6 bases each). V was cut by 4 bases and J by 0 bases, with 15 bases left in between. There are 16 residues in the CDR3. Germline V lookup: CDR1 SGHNT, CDR2 YYREEE (reference sequence). DNA for the CDR3: TGTGCCAGCAGCCGGGGGACATCAGCTAGCACAGATACGCAGTATTTT. It codes for CASSRGTSASTDTQYF.

This clonotype was seen a few times. The J gene is TRBJ2-7, the V gene TRBV7-8; no firm D call. Looked up from germline, CDR1 is SGHVS and CDR2 is FQNEAQ. This CDR3 spans 13 amino acids. V shed 0 bases and J shed 5 bases, with 8 bases lying between them. The CDR3 DNA reads as TGTGCCAGCAGCTTAGCTCCCCAGCACGAGCAGTACTTC. Its translation: CASSLAPQHEQYF.

V gene TRBV6-5 combines with J gene TRBJ1-2; D call uncertain. V lost 5 bases and J lost 4, with 11 bases in between. This CDR3 has 13 residues. CDR1 and CDR2 from the germline V gene are MNHEY and SVGAGI. CDR3: CASSNPPGYGYTF. Here the CDR3 DNA reads TGTGCCAGCAGTAACCCCCCCGGCTATGGCTACACCTTC.

The V gene is TRBV12-3 or TRBV12-4, the J gene TRBJ2-1; tentatively, D is TRBD1 (5 bases). V was cut by 5 bases and J by 5 bases, with 13 bases left in between. The CDR3 loop spans 14 amino acids. This chain's CDR3 is CASSRQNLDNEQFF. CDR3 coding DNA: TGTGCCAGCAGTCGACAGAACCTGGACAATGAGCAGTTCTTC.

The chain is built from TRBV29-1 and TRBJ2-6; D ambiguous. The CDR3 spans 16 residues. From germline, CDR1 is SQVTM and CDR2 ANQGSEA. Trimming removed 0 bases from V and 9 bases from J, with 18 bases in between. This chain's CDR3 is CSVEDGPLTAGNVLTF. Here the CDR3 DNA reads TGCAGCGTTGAAGATGGCCCACTAACTGCCGGCAACGTCCTGACTTTC.

This clonotype was counted between two and nine times. The conserved final phenylalanine or tryptophan is absent from the CDR3, which likely points to a read error. It is unclear where the CDR3 begins or ends on the DNA, so no DNA is shown, and the CDR3 is as TCRdb lists it. This chain links TRBV7-9 with TRBJ2-1; TRBD1 is the table's D call, not checked against the DNA. Germline CDR1 SEHNR, CDR2 FQNEAQ (reference sequence). Ends included, the CDR3 has 15 residues. CDR3 in amino acids: CASSLLNTGTGHKYR.

This clonotype was detected only a few times. The V call is TRBV9, the J call TRBJ1-1, with D maybe TRBD1 (5 bases). CDR1 and CDR2 (germline): SGDLS, YYNGEE. The CDR3 length is 16 residues. V gave up 3 bases and J gave up 1 base, with 16 bases separating them. The CDR3 coding sequence is TGTGCCAGCAGCGGACAGCAGATGGGCTGGAACACTGAAGCTTTCTTT. Its translation is CASSGQQMGWNTEAFF.

A few counts support this clonotype. V is TRBV5-5 and J is TRBJ1-5; the D is unclear. The CDR3 runs 15 residues. CDR1 and CDR2 (germline): SGHKS, YYEKEE (reference sequence). Trimming stripped 2 bases from V and 3 bases from J, with 12 bases between. As DNA, the CDR3 is TGTGCCAGCAGCTTTCAATACAGAGACAATCAGCCCCAGCATTTT. Its protein is CASSFQYRDNQPQHF.

The sample holds a few counts of this clonotype. The chain carries TRBV29-1 and TRBJ2-7; D uncertain. Germline lookup yields CDR1 SQVTM and CDR2 ANQGSEA. This CDR3 contains 12 residues. Trimming pared 3 bases from V and 4 bases from J, leaving 10 bases between. The CDR3 region has the DNA TGCAGCGTTGAGGGCGAAAGGTACGAGCAGTACTTC. It is translated as CSVEGERYEQYF.

This clonotype was observed many times. This rearrangement joins TRBV12-3 or TRBV12-4 to TRBJ2-5; 14 bases are shared with TRBD2. Trimming cost V 3 bases and J 1 base; bases outside gene matches: 16. This CDR3 is built from 21 residues. The CDR3 protein is CASSLFTGTGTSGGTQETQYF. The CDR3 nucleotides read TGTGCCAGCAGTTTGTTTACGGGGACCGGGACTAGCGGGGGAACCCAAGAGACCCAGTACTTC.

The genes are TRBV11-1 and TRBJ2-6; possibly TRBD1 for D (7 bases). This CDR3 region has 18 residues. Germline CDR1 reads SGHAT; CDR2 reads FQDESV (reference sequence). V was shortened by 8 bases and J by 0 bases, with 20 bases between the two germline ends. The DNA of the CDR3 is TGTGCCAGCGACGGAGGGACAGACGCCCTCTCTGGGGCCAACGTCCTGACTTTC. This gives the protein CASDGGTDALSGANVLTF.

V gene TRBV2 combines with J gene TRBJ1-4; no clear D gene. With 6 bases removed from V and 0 bases from J, the gap between germline ends came to 8 bases. The germline V gene encodes CDR1 SNHLY and CDR2 FYNNEI. The CDR3 length is 14 residues. CDR3 sequence (DNA): TGTGCCAGCAGACCGAGACCAACTAATGAAAAACTGTTTTTT. It specifies CASRPRPTNEKLFF.

This clonotype is termed medium-sized (0.01 to 0.1%). The V gene is TRBV4-2, the J gene TRBJ2-1; 9 bases agree with TRBD2. Looked up from germline, CDR1 is LGHNA and CDR2 is YNFKEQ. The length of the CDR3 is 20 residues. Germline trimming cut 0 bases from V and 0 bases from J; bases unmatched to any gene: 12. The CDR3 nucleotides read TGTGCCAGCAGCCAAGATATGGGACTAGCTGTGGGACCCTCCTACAATGAGCAGTTCTTC. The encoded protein is CASSQDMGLAVGPSYNEQFF.

This clonotype was detected many times. CDR3: CASSQRTGHEQFF. CDR3 DNA: TGCGCCAGCAGCCAAAGGACAGGGCATGAGCAGTTCTTC. The chain has TRBV4-3 and TRBJ2-1, with TRBD1 identical over 8 bases. The CDR3 has 13 residues. Per germline, CDR1 LGHNA and CDR2 YSLEER. Trimming took 2 bases from V and 8 from J; bases not matched to a gene: 2.

This clonotype was counted a few times. V usage is TRBV7-8 and J usage is TRBJ1-2, with TRBD1 matching 9 bases. Trimming cost V 5 bases and J 5 bases; bases outside gene matches: 12. CDR3 length: 16 amino acids. Germline values: CDR1 SGHVS, CDR2 FQNEAQ. The CDR3 reads CASSPGTGRMDYGYTF. In DNA form, the CDR3 reads TGTGCCAGCAGCCCAGGGACAGGGAGAATGGATTATGGCTACACCTTC.

In this sample, this clonotype turned up a few times. The rearrangement joins TRBV10-3 to TRBJ2-3, with 9 nucleotides matching TRBD2. This CDR3 region has 16 residues. In germline, CDR1 is ENHRY, CDR2 SYGVKD. The ends lost 4 bases at V and 1 base at J; junction bases unmatched: 6. DNA of the CDR3: TGTGCCATCAGTGTTTGTTGCGGGAGGGGCACAGATACGCAGTATTTT. This sequence encodes CAISVCCGRGTDTQYF.

The chain uses TRBV20-1 and TRBJ1-4, with D perhaps matching TRBD1 (6 bases). The CDR3 is 20 amino acids. The germline CDR1 and CDR2 sequences are DFQATT and SNEGSKA (reference sequence). Trimming shortened V by 0 bases and J by 5 bases, and 28 bases separated the two germline ends. The CDR3 sequence is CSARDLLGGDPTSINEKLFF. In nucleotides, the CDR3 is TGCAGTGCTAGAGACCTCCTAGGGGGGGACCCTACTTCAATAAATGAAAAACTGTTTTTT.

This clonotype was counted a few times. The chain links TRBV25-1 to TRBJ1-2; D is uncertain. Germline V gene lookup returns CDR1 MGHDK and CDR2 SYGVNS. Trimming left V 6 bases short and J 6 bases short, with 11 bases between. The length of the CDR3 is 12 residues. The CDR3 DNA reads as TGTGCCAGCAGGGAGGGTTCGCATGGCTACACCTTC. The encoded protein is CASREGSHGYTF.

The gene calls are TRBV30 and TRBJ1-1; D is possibly TRBD1 (5 bases). The CDR3 is 14 residues long. Trimming cost V 0 bases and J 6 bases, with 14 bases left between them. From germline, CDR1 is GTSNPN and CDR2 SVGIG (reference sequence). In nucleotides, the CDR3 is TGTGCCTGGAGTGTAAAGGCCTCGGGGCCTGAAGCTTTCTTT. It encodes CAWSVKASGPEAFF.